The clone carrying this TCR beta chain appeared a few times. In the original workflow: Reference gene primer amplification in the assay estimated nucleated cell counts. The assay was immunoSEQ multiplex PCR, and TCRdb's table has in-frame clones only and misses some. V and J calls and clone size follow that table, whereas D and trimming were derived from the DNA. The data contain approximately 350,000 clones, 70% to 90% of them singletons. V was clipped by 7 bases and J by 4 bases; unmatched bases: 9. Germline CDR1 LGHNT, CDR2 FRNRAP. The CDR3 is 14 residues long. The data were taken from a study of blood T cell repertoires in COVID-19. Whole-study context: Donors in the United States, Italy and Spain gave samples during acute or convalescent COVID-19. PBMCs, B-cell-depleted T cells, or T cells provided the cDNA or gDNA that made up the material.

Sample: peripheral blood. V usage is TRBV12-5 and J usage is TRBJ1-2; 7 bases agree with TRBD1. The source is a man in his forties with acute or convalescent COVID-19. The CDR3 nucleotides read TGTGCTAGTGCCCCCGGGACAGCCAGCTATGGCTACACCTTC. It codes for CASAPGTASYGYTF.